This TCR beta chain appears in the sequencing data of a study of cytomegalovirus exposure and HLA in healthy donors. Study findings and constraints: It was likely that a cluster of highly shared sequence variants was a sequencing artifact. The authors listed 150 to 200 TCR beta chains as cytomegalovirus-associated.

Amplification used 60 Vbeta primers and 13 Jbeta primers. Produced via immunoSEQ multiplex PCR; TCRdb's table is partial and in-frame only. The repertoire holds about 150,000 clones, with under 80% as singletons. For this clone: What it recognizes is unknown.

Trimming cost V 1 base and J 4 bases, with 11 bases left between them. CDR3 length equals 15 residues. Germline CDR1 and CDR2: SNHLY and FYNNEI. The specimen sequenced was PBMCs. The TCR was taken from a man aged 25 to 40 in good health and CMV-seronegative. This chain connects TRBV2 to TRBJ1-3; D remains ambiguous. The CDR3 loop is CASSEVPYSGNTIYF. The CDR3 nucleotides read TGTGCCAGCAGTGAAGTCCCTTACTCAGGAAACACCATATATTTT.